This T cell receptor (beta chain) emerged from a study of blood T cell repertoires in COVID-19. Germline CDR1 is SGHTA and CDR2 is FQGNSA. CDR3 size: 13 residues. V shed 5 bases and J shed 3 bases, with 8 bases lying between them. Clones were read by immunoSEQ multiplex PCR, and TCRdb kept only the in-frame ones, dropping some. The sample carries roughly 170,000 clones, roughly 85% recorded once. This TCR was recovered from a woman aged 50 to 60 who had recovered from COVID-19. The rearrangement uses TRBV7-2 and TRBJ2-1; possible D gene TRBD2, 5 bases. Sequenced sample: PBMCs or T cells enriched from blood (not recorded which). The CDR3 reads CASSLGSYNEQFF. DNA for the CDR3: TGTGCCAGCAGCCTAGGGAGCTACAATGAGCAGTTCTTC. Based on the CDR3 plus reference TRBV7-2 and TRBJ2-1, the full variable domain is GAGVSQSPSNKVTEKGKDVELRCDPISGHTALYWYRQSLGQGLEFLIYFQGNSAPDKSGLPSDRFSAERTGGSVSTLTIQRTQQEDSAVYLCASSLGSYNEQFFGPGTRLTVL.